This passage covers 21 T cell receptor beta chains from one sample sequenced in a study of blood T cells in healthy people across ages. The use of a sample-barcoded 5' primer and a J-beta primer mix characterized a second PCR of roughly 6 to 11 cycles. TCRdb recomputed calls from the 5' RACE reads with MiXCR, one row per CDR3 protein. The sample lists about 1.7 million distinct CDR3 sequences, about 30% occurring once. Sequences were obtained from blood. These receptor sequences come from a woman aged 25 to 45 in good health.

This clonotype has at least ten counts. This chain connects TRBV7-2 to TRBJ2-6; D is uncertain. Trimming stripped 2 bases from V and 9 bases from J, with 5 bases between. Germline-derived CDR1 and CDR2 are SGHTA and FQGNSA. This CDR3 is 12 amino acids long. This CDR3 reads CASSLLGNVLTF. The DNA for the CDR3 is TGTGCCAGCAGCTTATTGGGCAACGTCCTGACTTTC.

The V call is TRBV10-2, the J call TRBJ2-5; D not resolved. V lost 2 bases and J lost 4, with 17 bases in between. Germline loops: CDR1 WSHSY, CDR2 SAAADI. The CDR3 consists of 16 residues. CDR3 loop: CASSEPQRNLRETQYF. CDR3 DNA sequence: TGCGCCAGCAGTGAGCCCCAGAGGAATTTACGAGAGACCCAGTACTTC.

In its sample, this clonotype was seen many times. The gene calls are TRBV11-1 and TRBJ2-5; D remains unclear. This CDR3 is 9 amino acids long. Germline lookup yields CDR1 SGHAT and CDR2 FQDESV (reference sequence). V was shortened by 10 bases and J by 4 bases, with 4 bases between the two germline ends. The CDR3 reads CATLETQYF. The CDR3 DNA reads TGTGCCACGCTAGAGACCCAGTACTTC.

This chain links TRBV5-6 with TRBJ2-3; 10 nucleotides agree with TRBD2. V lost 2 bases to trimming and J lost 2 bases; unmatched junction nucleotides: 11. The length of the CDR3 is 18 residues. Germline V CDR1 and CDR2: SGHDT, YYEEEE. Here the CDR3 DNA reads TGTGCCAGCAGCTTACGCCTAGCGGGGGTCCCTTACACAGATACGCAGTATTTT. As protein: CASSLRLAGVPYTDTQYF.

This clonotype has ten or more counts. The chain employs TRBV29-1 and TRBJ2-7, with 7 nucleotides matching TRBD1. Unmatched junction bases numbered 6, after V lost 5 bases and J lost 2 bases. Looked up from germline, CDR1 is SQVTM and CDR2 is ANQGSEA. The CDR3 is 13 residues long. The CDR3 sequence: CSVRQGGTYEQYF. The CDR3 coding sequence is TGCAGCGTTAGACAGGGTGGAACCTACGAGCAGTACTTC.

This clonotype was found a few times. This CDR3 is CASSRRALKETQYF. The CDR3 region has the DNA TGTGCCAGCAGCCGCCGGGCCTTGAAAGAGACCCAGTACTTC. This chain uses TRBV12-3 or TRBV12-4 with TRBJ2-5; D gene uncertain. The CDR3 contains 14 residues. The ends were cut back, 6 bases at V and 3 bases at J, with 14 bases in the middle.

The chain joins TRBV9 to TRBJ2-1, with 7 bases aligning to TRBD2. CDR1 SGDLS and CDR2 YYNGEE come from the germline V gene. The V gene end was trimmed by 0 bases and the J gene end by 8 bases; junction bases not matched to a gene: 5. The CDR3 is 14 amino acids. Written as DNA, the CDR3 is TGTGCCAGCAGCGTAGGACTAGCCCAGCATGAGCAGTTCTTC. Translating gives CASSVGLAQHEQFF.

The chain joins TRBV7-9 to TRBJ1-5; no reliable D call. V was pared by 5 bases and J by 1 base, with 15 bases between. Germline V gene sequence: CDR1 SEHNR, CDR2 FQNEAQ (reference sequence). There are 16 residues in the CDR3. The CDR3 loop reads CASSPDGSGSNQPQHF. The CDR3 DNA reads as TGTGCCAGCAGCCCTGACGGGTCTGGGAGCAATCAGCCCCAGCATTTT.

The J gene is TRBJ2-2, the V gene TRBV20-1; 9 positions match TRBD2. Germline-derived CDR1 and CDR2 are DFQATT and SNEGSKA (reference sequence). The CDR3 runs to 17 residues. J was trimmed by 7 bases and V by 4 bases; bases with no gene match: 16. This CDR3 is CSATDTFSGRISGELFF. The CDR3 DNA reads as TGCAGTGCTACCGACACCTTTAGCGGGAGAATCAGCGGGGAGCTGTTTTTT.

This clonotype has only one observation. This chain uses TRBV2 with TRBJ1-4; D gene ambiguous. The CDR3 runs 13 residues. V gave up 7 bases and J gave up 8 bases, with 14 bases separating them. The germline V gene encodes CDR1 SNHLY and CDR2 FYNNEI. The CDR3 reads CASIKEIEEKLFF. The CDR3 nucleotides are TGTGCCAGCATAAAGGAGATTGAGGAAAAACTGTTTTTT.

This clonotype was seen a few times. The chain is built from TRBV18 and TRBJ2-1; perhaps TRBD2 as D (6 bases). This CDR3 is built from 14 residues. V was cut by 5 bases and J by 3 bases, with 11 bases left in between. Germline CDR1 and CDR2: KGHSH and LQKENI. The CDR3 nucleotides are TGTGCCAGCTCAATACTAGCCGACTACAATGAGCAGTTCTTC. This sequence encodes CASSILADYNEQFF. The full variable domain, completed using reference TRBV18 and TRBJ2-1, is NAGVMQNPRHLVRRRGQEARLRCSPMKGHSHVYWYRQLPEEGLKFMVYLQKENIIDESGMPKERFSAEFPKEGPSILRIQQVVRGDSAAYFCASSILADYNEQFFGPGTRLTVL.

Turning to this clonotype: A much more abundant neighbour one base away suggests this may be a read error. This chain joins TRBV29-1 and TRBJ2-5, with D perhaps assigned TRBD1 or TRBD2 (6 bases each). This CDR3 contains 11 residues. Germline loops: CDR1 SQVTM, CDR2 ANQGSEA. The CDR3: CRAEGEKTQYF. The CDR3 coding sequence is TGCAGGGCGGAGGGGGAAAAGACCCAGTACTTC.

Comment on this clonotype: A single base separates this from a much larger clone, so it may be a read error. The chain has TRBV6-2 or TRBV6-3 and TRBJ2-4; TRBD2 matches at 8 bases. The CDR3 loop spans 16 amino acids. V was pared by 6 bases and J by 5 bases, with 12 bases of the junction left unmatched. CDR1 is MNHEY and CDR2 is SVGEGT in the germline V gene. CDR3 protein: CASSPGLTGGQNIQYF. In DNA, the CDR3 is TGTGCCAGCAGCCCAGGACTAACGGGAGGGCAAAACATTCAGTACTTC.

This chain uses TRBV20-1 with TRBJ1-5, with D uncertain. Germline lookup yields CDR1 DFQATT and CDR2 SNEGSKA (reference sequence). CDR3 length: 11 amino acids. The V end lost 5 bases, the J end lost 12 bases, and 14 bases lay between the germline ends. The CDR3 reads CSAQTIPFQHF. In DNA form, the CDR3 reads TGCAGTGCTCAGACCATCCCCTTCCAGCATTTT.

In its sample, this clonotype was seen a few times. The chain couples TRBV3-1 to TRBJ2-7; D may correspond to TRBD1 or TRBD2 (5 bases each). V dropped 9 bases and J dropped 5 bases, with 17 bases sitting between them. The CDR3 is 13 residues long. The germline gives CDR1 LGHDT, CDR2 YNNKEL (reference sequence). The CDR3: CASGARGGDEQYF. The CDR3 nucleotides are TGTGCCAGTGGGGCGAGGGGCGGCGACGAGCAGTACTTC.

This clonotype has a handful of counts. This rearrangement joins TRBV20-1 to TRBJ2-2, with D perhaps matching TRBD2 (7 bases). The V end was cut by 1 base, the J end by 3 bases, with 15 bases between. The germline CDR1 and CDR2 sequences are DFQATT and SNEGSKA (reference sequence). The CDR3 is 16 residues long. The CDR3 DNA sequence: TGCAGTGCTAGAGTCGCGGGGGCTTGGGACACCGGGGAGCTGTTTTTT. Translated, it gives CSARVAGAWDTGELFF.

The rearrangement joins TRBV14 to TRBJ1-2; tentative D call: TRBD1 (5 bases). This CDR3 has 17 amino acids. The V and J ends lost 3 bases and 4 bases respectively, with 21 bases between them. Germline V gene sequence: CDR1 SGHDN, CDR2 FVKESK. The CDR3 DNA reads as TGTGCCAGCAGCCAGTTCCTCCGGCGGGGGAAAGGCTATGGCTACACCTTC. Translation gives CASSQFLRRGKGYGYTF.

This clonotype occurred a few times. V usage is TRBV7-2 and J usage is TRBJ1-2; TRBD1 agrees at 7 bases. CDR1 is SGHTA and CDR2 is FQGNSA in the germline V gene. The CDR3 extends over 15 amino acids. J gave up 6 bases and V 2 bases, and 9 bases lay outside the gene matches. CDR3 loop: CASSLHVQGRNGYTF. The DNA for the CDR3 is TGTGCCAGCAGCTTACACGTACAGGGGAGGAATGGCTACACCTTC.

This clonotype was counted ten times or more. The chain couples TRBV7-2 to TRBJ1-2, with 7 bases that match TRBD1. After removal of 4 bases from V and 7 bases from J, the junction contained 3 bases not matched to a gene. The CDR3 is 12 amino acids. The V gene's germline CDR1 is SGHTA and CDR2 FQGNSA. The CDR3 region is CASSSTGSGYTF. The CDR3 nucleotides read TGTGCCAGCAGCTCGACAGGGTCTGGCTACACCTTC.

The CDR3 loop is CASSVIAGGLNEQFF. The CDR3 DNA reads TGTGCCAGCAGCGTAATAGCGGGGGGGCTCAATGAGCAGTTCTTC. V is TRBV9 and J is TRBJ2-1; TRBD2 matches 11 bases. CDR1 is SGDLS, CDR2 YYNGEE, per germline. After removal of 1 base from V and 6 bases from J, the junction contained 3 bases not matched to a gene. The CDR3 runs to 15 residues.

The chain employs TRBV2 and TRBJ1-5, with a weak D call TRBD1 (5 bases). The CDR3 runs 15 residues. In germline, CDR1 is SNHLY, CDR2 FYNNEI. Trimming left V 1 base short and J 2 bases short, with 9 bases between. The CDR3 loop reads CASSEGGTRNQPQHF. CDR3 DNA: TGTGCCAGCAGTGAAGGAGGGACCCGCAATCAGCCCCAGCATTTT.